This TCR beta chain derives from a study of CD8 T cells in Susac syndrome. The germline V gene encodes CDR1 SGHTA and CDR2 FQGNSA. V gave up 4 bases and J gave up 5 bases, with 17 bases separating them. The CDR3 spans 16 residues. The RNA input was about 0.5 to 1 ug, and it was reverse transcribed with random hexamers. TCRdb re-called the immunoSEQ multiplex PCR reads through MiXCR, storing one row per CDR3 protein. The sample holds about 290,000 distinct CDR3 sequences, 89% seen once. This chain links TRBV7-2 with TRBJ2-2; D perhaps matches TRBD1 (6 bases). The sequence was obtained from a human donor with multiple sclerosis. Specimen: CD8+ T cells from PBMCs. This CDR3 reads CASSYPYRDGTGELFF. CDR3 DNA sequence: TGTGCCAGCAGCTACCCTTACAGGGACGGAACCGGGGAGCTGTTTTTT.